This T cell receptor (beta chain) is from a study of cytomegalovirus exposure and HLA in healthy donors (dated by TCRdb to about 2017). Study-wide context: An earlier analysis of some 500 of the donors reported 250 to 300 Gb of sequence data and roughly 100 million unique TCR beta sequences from roughly 200 million T cells. Roughly 290 gigabases of sequencing data and approximately 92 million unique TCR sequences made up an early release that covered around 640 HLA-typed donors. Among the roughly 400 genotyped donors, approximately 81% belonged to the genetic ancestry cluster associated with self-reported Caucasian donors. The aim of the study was to test whether cataloging public T cell receptors could identify signatures of past pathogen exposure. The study used immunosequencing to profile the T cell repertoires of around 600 subjects and linked those repertoires to cytomegalovirus serostatus. Besides the first cohort of around 670 subjects, a separate validation cohort made up of 95 to 150 different subjects was used. The study combined high-throughput TCR immunosequencing, statistical association of individual TCRs with disease status, and machine learning to predict cytomegalovirus infection status. A later analysis re-examined previously published TCR beta repertoires from more than 650 donors and added high-resolution HLA genotyping to investigate patterns of TCR occurrence. The later analysis used no new phenotypic data to find candidate immune exposures, relying instead on TCR beta sequences and their occurrence across donors. In an earlier analysis of 587 of the donors, high-throughput TCR beta sequencing was used to judge whether each TCR beta V gene segment behaved as functional or pseudogenic. Donor age, sex, ethnicity and CMV serostatus were compiled together with the repertoire data. A later genetic analysis took genome-wide SNP genotypes for about 55% of the roughly 700 donors and used that subset as a discovery cohort. All discovery cohort repertoires had been generated on a single sequencing platform. HLA typing covered class I and class II loci at four-digit resolution. The number of donors typed differed by locus, with about 629-630 for A, B, C, DRB1 and DQB1, around 560 for DQA1, 600 to 610 for DPA1, and 400 to 490 for DPB1. Roughly 5 DR-DQ haplotypes were handled as single units for association and clustering because linkage in the cohort was strong. Among around 400 genotyped donors of the cohort, an average of around 250,000 unique TCR beta nucleotide sequences was sequenced per donor, of which 15% to 20% were non-productive. Points the paper makes about the study in general: A cluster of highly shared sequence variants was judged likely to represent a technical artifact of the sequencing pipeline. Several of the top co-occurrence clusters appeared to be linked to parvovirus B19, influenza, CMV and Epstein-Barr virus, according to a later analysis. Compared with the roughly 720-donor mean, donors in an Asian-associated ancestry cluster had fewer N-insertions in productive TCRs, according to a later genetic analysis. The study listed 164 TCR beta chains as associated with cytomegalovirus. Approximately 16 rarely observed V segments, including chromosome 9 orphons, were excluded from the earlier analysis of several hundred of the donors because counts were too low. Roughly uniform sequencing depth across donors was assumed in presence/absence analyses, although this assumption may not hold. In a later analysis, the rate of TCR association differed among HLA loci, with DRB1 alleles having the most associated TCRs and HLA-C alleles having the fewest. For the cohort, immune exposure information was limited to CMV serostatus. A later analysis found that most CMV-associated TCR beta chains appeared HLA-restricted, with HLA associations seemingly driven largely by CMV exposure. Cytomegalovirus status was reported to be diagnosed by the classifier with high specificity and sensitivity in both the original and validation cohorts. Strong co-occurrence of HLA alleles, especially DR and DQ, made assigning TCR associations to individual alleles difficult. A further reported finding was that TCR beta sequences accurately predicted the HLA-A and HLA-B alleles for most subjects in the first cohort. The cohort was sequenced for TCR beta chains only, and without alpha or paired-chain data the features that could be detected were limited. Some IMGT-functional V segments, including TRBV6-2 and TRBV6-3, could not be distinguished by the 87-base-pair reads and were therefore excluded. Because HLA typing was missing for some donors at each locus, association tests included only the typed subset. An earlier analysis of 587 of the donors showed that most TCR beta V segments appeared in productive rearrangements either about 87% or about 30% of the time, which broadly matched IMGT annotations. Linkage disequilibrium might explain the correlated functional status among segregating V segments, but an unknown experimental factor could not be excluded. Across donors, most TCR sequences were observed very rarely, whereas some public TCRs were present in many individuals. A later genetic analysis associated a missense DCLRE1C variant with V-gene and J-gene trimming of TCR beta chains, and an independent cohort replicated the association. A later analysis found that HLA-associated TCR beta chains were more clonally expanded and had lower generation probabilities than equally common non-associated chains. According to the authors, the approach could potentially be generalized to other disease states and immunological phenotypes. In vitro tests confirmed that a few of the cytomegalovirus-associated TCR beta chains recognize cytomegalovirus antigens. Specific HLA alleles were associated with 15,000 to 20,000 TCR beta sequences at a false discovery rate of 0.05 in a later analysis.

A remark on this clone: Its recognized antigen is unknown. Base qualities were left out, and no much larger clone turns up one base away. This CDR3 is also generated by other DNA sequences in the sample.

In total, roughly 670 healthy bone marrow donors made up the cohort. At the time of sampling, every cohort member was nominally healthy, though immune exposures that went unrecorded were likely present. The donor was CMV seropositive and was included in the group of about 290 seropositive cohort members. Each donor provided a peripheral blood sample, and peripheral blood mononuclear cells were used for TCR beta sequencing. Genomic DNA extraction from the blood cell samples was performed with the Qiagen DNeasy Blood Extraction Kit. Sequences SGHRS (CDR1) and YFSETQ (CDR2) are obtained from the germline V gene. Trimming takes 3 bases from V and 1 base from J, and the germline ends sit 2 bases apart. The CDR3 numbers 11 residues from cysteine through phenylalanine. The only DNA kept is the CDR3, 33 bases in frame from the first base. The library relied on the immunoSEQ multiplex PCR assay. A mixture of 60 forward primers for TCR Vbeta segments and 13 reverse primers for TCR Jbeta segments was used in the multiplex PCR. The CDR3 region of rearranged TCR beta genes was amplified from genomic DNA with a multiplex PCR assay. Amplified TCR beta libraries were sequenced as 87-base-pair reads on the Illumina HiSeq System. In the original analysis: Across the 670 or so repertoires, a later analysis counted 78 million or so unique TCR beta chains, around 11 million of which were shared by at least two donors. Raw reads were error-corrected and collapsed into unique sequences with a nearest-neighbor algorithm that merged closely related sequences to remove PCR and sequencing errors. Alignment of CDR3 sequences to IMGT reference sequences was used to assign V, D and J gene segments. For a sequence to be retained, a match of at least six nucleotides was required to both a V gene segment and a J gene segment. Rearrangements were classified as productive when the CDR3 lacked stop codons and remained in frame with V and J, and all other rearrangements were classified as non-productive. CDR3 was defined according to IMGT convention as the region running from the second conserved V-encoded cysteine to the conserved J-encoded phenylalanine. The earlier analysis of about 560 of the donors excluded any sequence lacking an unambiguous match to a single V gene segment. In an earlier analysis of 587 of the donors, a V segment was called functional when productive rearrangements were above 56.7%, and segregating when the standard deviation between donors exceeded 5%. To diagnose cytomegalovirus status from the catalog of TCR beta chain sequences, a statistical classification framework was built. V and J gene assignment, in a later analysis, came from comparing TCR nucleotide sequences with IMGT/GENE-DB human TR gene sequences. A later analysis assigned CDR3 sequences and most-parsimonious VDJ recombination scenarios with the TCRdist pipeline. In a later analysis, each TCR beta chain was defined by its CDR3 amino acid sequence together with its V-gene family, and reads without a unique V-gene family were excluded. A later analysis removed over 500 highly shared, low-generation-probability nucleotide sequences to deal with suspected cross-contamination and a sequencing artifact. In a later analysis, a clonal expansion index was calculated for each public chain from normalized within-repertoire ranks of inferred template counts. A later analysis computed generation probabilities with a VDJ recombination model fitted to out-of-frame rearrangements, and checked the results against IGoR. Hypergeometric tests were used in a later analysis to score TCR-TCR, TCR-HLA and TCR-CMV co-occurrence, with a repertoire-size bias correction applied to the TCR pairs. To estimate false discovery rates, a later analysis permuted the HLA or CMV assignments 20 times. In a later analysis, co-occurring TCRs were grouped using DBSCAN, with TCRdist sequence similarity added in when clustering inside HLA-allele-positive subsets. Repertoires with fewer than 30,000 or more than 120,000 public chains were left out of co-occurrence clustering, as were roughly five repertoires with anomalous nucleotide sharing. Not all clones reach the TCRdb copy of this immuneACCESS table, which keeps in-frame sequences only. Checked studies attribute under half of the gap to unresolved V genes and leave the rest unexplained. That table supplies the V and J calls and clone size; D and trimming were determined from the DNA. A total of about 100,000 clones appear in this sample, around 79% of them only once. About 14% of the sample goes to the ten largest clones.

The rearrangement joined TRBV5-1 to TRBJ2-7; the D gene cannot be named for sure. The specimen sequenced was PBMCs. The sequence derives from a male donor in good health and CMV-seropositive. The nucleotide sequence is TGCGCCAGCAGCTCGTCCTACGAGCAGTACTTC. This yields the protein CASSSSYEQYF.